Listed below are T cell receptor beta chains from one sample, sequenced in a study of technical replicates of blood from several donors. TCRdb's copy holds only in-frame clones and misses some; the assay was immunoSEQ multiplex PCR. This table has 55,000 to 75,000 clones, 92% appearing once. Sequences were obtained from T cells isolated from PBMCs. These receptors were obtained from a human donor in good health. Both conserved end residues are part of each CDR3. Fields, in order: clone size, J gene, D gene, V gene, CDR3 protein, CDR3 DNA. The D gene is left open where the match is weak. Part of the rows lack a size; the others show once, few, many or a class for expanded clones.

NA	TRBJ2-1	NA	TRBV6-5	CASFGGYNEQFF	TGTGCCAGCTTTGGCGGTTACAATGAGCAGTTCTTC
once	TRBJ2-1	TRBD2	TRBV19	CASSIFLGSGSHEQFF	TGTGCCAGTAGTATCTTCTTAGGGAGCGGGAGCCATGAGCAGTTCTTC
NA	TRBJ2-2	NA	TRBV9	CASSSRPGPVYTGELFF	TGTGCCAGCAGCTCCCGCCCTGGCCCCGTTTACACCGGGGAGCTGTTTTTT
NA	TRBJ1-2	TRBD1	TRBV6-1	CASISPLGQGYGYTF	TGTGCCAGCATTTCCCCGCTCGGACAGGGCTATGGCTACACCTTC
NA	TRBJ2-7	TRBD2	TRBV4-2	CASSQEGLAGGYEQYF	TGTGCCAGCAGCCAAGAGGGACTAGCGGGAGGTTACGAGCAGTACTTC
NA	TRBJ2-2	TRBD2	TRBV9	CASSVLAREVTGELFF	TGTGCCAGCAGCGTGTTGGCGCGGGAGGTCACCGGGGAGCTGTTTTTT
once	TRBJ1-5	NA	TRBV6-1	CASSDPIRGNQPQHF	TGTGCCAGCAGTGATCCGATCCGGGGGAACCAGCCCCAGCATTTT
once	TRBJ2-7	NA	TRBV30	CAWRGPMREYEQYF	TGTGCCTGGAGGGGACCGATGCGGGAATACGAGCAGTACTTC
NA	TRBJ1-1	NA	TRBV6-1	CASSEYGHMNTEAFF	TGTGCCAGCAGTGAATATGGGCACATGAACACTGAAGCTTTCTTT
NA	TRBJ2-1	NA	TRBV6-1	CASSELSDSPFYNEQFF	TGTGCCAGCAGTGAACTTTCCGACTCACCATTTTACAATGAGCAGTTCTTC